This T cell receptor (beta chain) was profiled in a study of CD8 T cells in ankylosing spondylitis. Whole-study findings and limits: Reports of some motif variants in reactive arthritis synovial fluid and blood predate this one.

V lost 5 bases to trimming and J lost 8 bases, with 16 bases between them. The CDR3 runs 15 residues. This clonotype occurred many times. Its antigen is currently unknown. MiXCR was run by TCRdb on the 5' RACE reads, yielding one entry per CDR3 protein. The table shows 220,000 or so distinct CDR3 sequences, with 10% occurring only once. V and J are TRBV12-3 or TRBV12-4 and TRBJ1-6; no clear D. Sequencing input: blood, either unsorted or a sorted T cell fraction (not recorded which). The TCR comes from a male donor with ankylosing spondylitis or in good health (not recorded which). The CDR3 spells CASSASGVQYSPLHF. The CDR3 DNA is TGTGCCAGCAGTGCCTCAGGCGTTCAGTATTCACCCCTCCACTTT.